These 11 T cell receptor beta chains came from one sample sequenced in a study of blood T cell repertoires in COVID-19. TCRdb's copy holds only in-frame clones and misses some; the assay was immunoSEQ multiplex PCR. This sample has around 700,000 clones; 80% to 90% occur once, and the top ten carry over 0.2%. The source material was peripheral blood. The receptors were sampled from a woman younger than 30 with acute or convalescent COVID-19.

The CDR3: CASSPRTSAPYEQYF. CDR3 bases: TGTGCCAGCAGTCCCCGGACTAGCGCGCCCTACGAGCAGTACTTC. The chain is built from TRBV28 and TRBJ2-7; 9 bases are shared with TRBD2. Germline loops: CDR1 MDHEN, CDR2 SYDVKM. CDR3 length: 15 residues. V dropped 5 bases and J dropped 2; count of bases not matched to a gene: 7.

The V gene is TRBV3-1 (or the pseudogene TRBV3-2), the J gene TRBJ2-5; perhaps TRBD2 as D (6 bases). CDR3 length: 17 amino acids. The germline gives CDR1 LGHDT, CDR2 YNNKEL (reference sequence). Between the trimmed V and J ends, which lost 5 bases and 5 bases, there was a span of 24 bases. As DNA, the CDR3 is TGTGCCAGCAGCTACATGAACCGACGGGGAGGTGGGGAGACCCAGTACTTC. Its translation is CASSYMNRRGGGETQYF.

The chain joins TRBV3-1 (or the pseudogene TRBV3-2) to TRBJ1-2; tentatively, D is TRBD1 (6 bases). CDR1 and CDR2 from the germline V gene are LGHDT and YNNKEL (reference sequence). This CDR3 has 14 residues. Trimming took 1 base from V and 8 from J, leaving 14 bases between them. CDR3 region: CASSQARGGEGYTF. In DNA, the CDR3 is TGTGCCAGCAGCCAAGCGCGCGGGGGCGAAGGCTACACCTTC.

V usage is TRBV6-2 or TRBV6-3 and J usage is TRBJ2-4; 7 nucleotides line up with TRBD1. Germline CDR1 MNHEY, CDR2 SVGEGT. V shed 2 bases, J shed 0 bases, and the junction held 4 bases outside the gene matches. There are 16 residues in the CDR3. Here the CDR3 reads CASSYRDREAKNIQYF. The CDR3 region has the DNA TGTGCCAGCAGTTACCGGGACAGAGAAGCCAAAAACATTCAGTACTTC.

This chain connects TRBV19 to TRBJ1-1; D call uncertain. This CDR3 spans 15 amino acids. From germline, CDR1 is LNHDA and CDR2 SQIVND (reference sequence). The V end lost 3 bases, the J end lost 2 bases, and 13 bases lay between the germline ends. CDR3 sequence (DNA): TGTGCCAGTAGTATCGCTGGCAGAATAAACACTGAAGCTTTCTTT. Its translation is CASSIAGRINTEAFF.

The V and J genes are TRBV30 and TRBJ2-2, with TRBD2 as a possible D gene (5 bases). V lost 5 bases to trimming and J lost 7 bases, with 8 bases between them. The CDR3 length is 11 residues. Germline CDR1 is GTSNPN and CDR2 is SVGIG (reference sequence). The CDR3 DNA reads as TGTGCCTGGGAGGGTGGCGGGGAGCTGTTTTTT. Its protein is CAWEGGGELFF.

V usage is TRBV4-1 and J usage is TRBJ1-4; the match to TRBD1 covers 7 bases. V gave up 4 bases and J gave up 2 bases; unmatched junction bases: 16. The CDR3 covers 19 residues. Germline V gene data show CDR1 as MGHRA and CDR2 as YSYEKL. In DNA, the CDR3 is TGCGCCAGCAGCCCCACCCGACAGGGAAAGAAGAGGACTAATGAAAAACTGTTTTTT. This gives the protein CASSPTRQGKKRTNEKLFF.

This chain connects TRBV13 to TRBJ1-2; D call uncertain. Germline loops: CDR1 PRHDT, CDR2 FYEKMQ (reference sequence). The CDR3 is made up of 15 amino acids. V was cut by 3 bases and J by 3 bases, with 14 bases left in between. The CDR3 nucleotides read TGTGCCAGCAGCTTTAAAAGGACGGACTACTATGGCTACACCTTC. Translation gives CASSFKRTDYYGYTF.

This clone was recorded only once. The rearrangement links TRBV10-3 to TRBJ1-1; 12 bases line up with TRBD1. With 3 bases clipped from V and 7 bases from J, the junction kept 12 bases outside the gene matches. The CDR3 length is 17 residues. Germline assignment: CDR1 ENHRY and CDR2 SYGVKD. The CDR3 DNA reads as TGTGCCATCAGTGACCTATGGGACAGGGGGCGGAGTAGTGAAGCTTTCTTT. Translated, it gives CAISDLWDRGRSSEAFF.

The V call is TRBV10-3, the J call TRBJ1-5, with D perhaps TRBD1 (5 bases). Germline V lookup: CDR1 ENHRY, CDR2 SYGVKD. The CDR3 is 14 residues long. CDR3 loop: CASSRGGKDQPQHF. DNA for the CDR3: TGTGCAAGTTCTCGGGGGGGTAAAGATCAGCCCCAGCATTTT.

This chain uses TRBV2 with TRBJ2-2, with 9 bases matching TRBD2. V dropped 5 bases and J dropped 4; count of bases not matched to a gene: 5. The CDR3 length is 15 residues. Germline CDR1 is SNHLY and CDR2 is FYNNEI. The CDR3: CASSRTSAGTGELFF. The CDR3 nucleotides read TGTGCCAGCAGTAGGACTAGCGCGGGCACCGGGGAGCTGTTTTTT.